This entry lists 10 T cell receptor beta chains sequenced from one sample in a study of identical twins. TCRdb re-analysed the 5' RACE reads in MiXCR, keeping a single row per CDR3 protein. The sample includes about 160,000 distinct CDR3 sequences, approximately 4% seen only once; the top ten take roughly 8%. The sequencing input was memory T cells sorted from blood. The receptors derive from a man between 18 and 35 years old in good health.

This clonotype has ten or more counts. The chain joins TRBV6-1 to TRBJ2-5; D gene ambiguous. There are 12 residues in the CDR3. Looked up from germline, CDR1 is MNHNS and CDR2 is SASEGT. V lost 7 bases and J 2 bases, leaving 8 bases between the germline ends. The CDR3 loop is CASTQSQETQYF. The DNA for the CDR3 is TGTGCCAGCACCCAGAGTCAAGAGACCCAGTACTTC.

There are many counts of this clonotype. Here the CDR3 DNA reads TGTGCCAGCAGTTACTCGAAAGAGACCCAGTACTTC. Its protein product is CASSYSKETQYF. This chain connects TRBV6-2 or TRBV6-3 to TRBJ2-5, with D unresolved. The CDR3 loop spans 12 amino acids. The germline CDR1 and CDR2 sequences are MNHEY and SVGEGT. V lost 0 bases to trimming and J lost 3 bases, with 2 bases between them.

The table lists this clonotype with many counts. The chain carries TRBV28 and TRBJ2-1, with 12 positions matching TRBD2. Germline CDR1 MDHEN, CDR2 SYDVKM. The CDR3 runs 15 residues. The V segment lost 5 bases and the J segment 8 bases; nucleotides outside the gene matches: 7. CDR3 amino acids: CASSVLAGGSYEQFF. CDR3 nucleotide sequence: TGTGCCAGCAGTGTACTAGCGGGAGGTTCCTATGAGCAGTTCTTC. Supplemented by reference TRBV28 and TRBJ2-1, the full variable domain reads DVKVTQSSRYLVKRTGEKVFLECVQDMDHENMFWYRQDPGLGLRLIYFSYDVKMKEKGDIPEGYSVSREKKERFSLILESASTNQTSMYLCASSVLAGGSYEQFFGPGTRLTVL.

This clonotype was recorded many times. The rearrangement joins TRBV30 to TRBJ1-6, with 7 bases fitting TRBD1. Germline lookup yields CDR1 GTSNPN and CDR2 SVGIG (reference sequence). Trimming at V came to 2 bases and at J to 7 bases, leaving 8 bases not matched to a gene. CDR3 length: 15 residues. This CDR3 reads CAWSSQRGRNSPLHF. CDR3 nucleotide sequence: TGTGCCTGGAGTAGTCAAAGGGGGCGGAATTCACCCCTCCACTTT.

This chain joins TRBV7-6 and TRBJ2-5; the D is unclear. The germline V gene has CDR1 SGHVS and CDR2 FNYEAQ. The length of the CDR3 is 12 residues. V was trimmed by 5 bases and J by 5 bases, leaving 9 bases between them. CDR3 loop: CASSSSWETQYF. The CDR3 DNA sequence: TGTGCCAGCAGCAGCTCTTGGGAGACCCAGTACTTC.

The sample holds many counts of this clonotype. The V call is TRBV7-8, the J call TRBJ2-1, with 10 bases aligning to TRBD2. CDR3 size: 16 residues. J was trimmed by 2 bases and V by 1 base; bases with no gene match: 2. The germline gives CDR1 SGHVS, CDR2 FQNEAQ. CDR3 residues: CASSLEAGGTYNEQFF. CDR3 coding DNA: TGTGCCAGCAGCTTAGAAGCGGGGGGGACCTACAATGAGCAGTTCTTC.

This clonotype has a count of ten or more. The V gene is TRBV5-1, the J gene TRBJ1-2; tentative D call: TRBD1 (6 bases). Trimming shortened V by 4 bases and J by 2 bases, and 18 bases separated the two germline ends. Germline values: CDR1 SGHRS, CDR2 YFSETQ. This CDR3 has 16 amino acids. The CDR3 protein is CASSPTPDRINYGYTF. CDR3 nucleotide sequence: TGCGCCAGCAGCCCCACCCCGGACAGAATAAACTATGGCTACACCTTC.

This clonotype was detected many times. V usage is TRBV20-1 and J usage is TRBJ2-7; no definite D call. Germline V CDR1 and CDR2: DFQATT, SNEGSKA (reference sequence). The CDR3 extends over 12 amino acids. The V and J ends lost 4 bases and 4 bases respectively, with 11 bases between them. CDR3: CSAKGPLYEQYF. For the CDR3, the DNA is TGCAGTGCTAAAGGCCCTCTATACGAGCAGTACTTC.

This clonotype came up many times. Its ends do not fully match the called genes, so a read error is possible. CDR3 protein: CASSLAGSHNEQFF. The CDR3 DNA reads TGTGCCAGCAGCTTAGCAGGCTCCCACAATGAGCAGTTCTTC. The chain has TRBV7-2 and TRBJ2-1; no reliable D call. The CDR3 length is 14 residues. Germline assignment: CDR1 SGHTA and CDR2 FQGNSA. The whole variable domain, remainder taken from reference TRBV7-2 and TRBJ2-1, is GAGVSQSPSNKVTEKGKDVELRCDPISGHTALYWYRQSLGQGLEFLIYFQGNSAPDKSGLPSDRFSAERTGGSVSTLTIQRTQQEDSAVYLCASSLAGSHNEQFFGPGTRLTVL.

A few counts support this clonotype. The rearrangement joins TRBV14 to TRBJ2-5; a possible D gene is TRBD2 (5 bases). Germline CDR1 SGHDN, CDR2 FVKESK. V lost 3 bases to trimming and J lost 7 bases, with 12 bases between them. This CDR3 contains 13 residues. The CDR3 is CASSQGSAGTQYF. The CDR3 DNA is TGTGCCAGCAGCCAGGGGAGCGCAGGGACCCAGTACTTC.